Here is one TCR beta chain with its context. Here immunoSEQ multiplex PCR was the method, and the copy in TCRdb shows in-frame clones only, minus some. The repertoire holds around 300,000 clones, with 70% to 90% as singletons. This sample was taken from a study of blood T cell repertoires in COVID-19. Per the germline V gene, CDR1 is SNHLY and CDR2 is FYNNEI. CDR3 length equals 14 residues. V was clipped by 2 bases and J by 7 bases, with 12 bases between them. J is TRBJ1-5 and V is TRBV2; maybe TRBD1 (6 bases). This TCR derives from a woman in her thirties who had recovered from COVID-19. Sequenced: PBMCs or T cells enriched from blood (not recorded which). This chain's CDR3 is CASSERNRVQPQHF. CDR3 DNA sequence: TGTGCCAGCAGTGAAAGGAACAGGGTACAGCCCCAGCATTTT.